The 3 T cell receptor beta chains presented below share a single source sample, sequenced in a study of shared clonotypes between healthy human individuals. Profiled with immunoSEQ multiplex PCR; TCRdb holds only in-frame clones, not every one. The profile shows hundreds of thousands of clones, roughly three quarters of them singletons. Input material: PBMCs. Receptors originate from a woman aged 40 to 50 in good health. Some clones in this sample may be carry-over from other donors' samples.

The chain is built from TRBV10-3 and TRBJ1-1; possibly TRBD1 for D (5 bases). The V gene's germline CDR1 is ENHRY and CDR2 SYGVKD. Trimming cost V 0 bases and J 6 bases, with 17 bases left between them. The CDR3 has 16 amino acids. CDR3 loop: CAISESFFGGISEAFF. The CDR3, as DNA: TGTGCCATCAGTGAGTCGTTTTTTGGGGGAATCTCTGAAGCTTTCTTT.

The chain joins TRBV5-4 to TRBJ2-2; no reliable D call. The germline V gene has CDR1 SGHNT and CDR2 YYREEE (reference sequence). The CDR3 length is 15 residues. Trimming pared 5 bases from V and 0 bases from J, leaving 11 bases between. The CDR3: CASRQTFSNTGELFF. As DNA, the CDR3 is TGTGCCAGCAGGCAGACATTCTCGAACACCGGGGAGCTGTTTTTT.

As DNA, the CDR3 is TGTGCCAGCAGTCCAGATCGCAGTTCCTACGAGCAGTACTTC. It is translated as CASSPDRSSYEQYF. This chain uses TRBV2 with TRBJ2-7; D unresolved. CDR1 and CDR2 (germline): SNHLY, FYNNEI. The CDR3 sequence is 14 residues long. V lost 5 bases and J 1 base, leaving 12 bases between the germline ends.